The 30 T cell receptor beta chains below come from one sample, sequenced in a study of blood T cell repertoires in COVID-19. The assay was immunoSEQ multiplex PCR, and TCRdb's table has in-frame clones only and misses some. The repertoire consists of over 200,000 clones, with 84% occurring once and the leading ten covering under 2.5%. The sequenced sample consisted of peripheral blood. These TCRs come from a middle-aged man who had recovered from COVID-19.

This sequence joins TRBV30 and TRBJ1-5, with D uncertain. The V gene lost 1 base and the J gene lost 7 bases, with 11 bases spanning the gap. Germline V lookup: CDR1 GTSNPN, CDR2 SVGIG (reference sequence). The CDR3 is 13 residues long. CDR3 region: CAWSEKGGQPQHF. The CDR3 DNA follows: TGTGCCTGGAGTGAAAAGGGAGGCCAGCCCCAGCATTTT.

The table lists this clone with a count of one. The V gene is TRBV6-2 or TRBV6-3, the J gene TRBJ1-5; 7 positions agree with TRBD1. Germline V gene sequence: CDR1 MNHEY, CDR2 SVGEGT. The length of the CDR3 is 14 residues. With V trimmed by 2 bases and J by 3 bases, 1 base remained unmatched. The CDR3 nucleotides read TGTGCCAGCAGTTACGGGACAGACAATCAGCCCCAGCATTTT. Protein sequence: CASSYGTDNQPQHF.

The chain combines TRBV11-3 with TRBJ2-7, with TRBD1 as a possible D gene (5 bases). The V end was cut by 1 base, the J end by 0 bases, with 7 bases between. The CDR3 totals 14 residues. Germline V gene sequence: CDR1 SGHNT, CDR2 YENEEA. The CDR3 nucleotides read TGTGCCAGCAGCTTAGGCAGGGCCTCCTACGAGCAGTACTTC. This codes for CASSLGRASYEQYF.

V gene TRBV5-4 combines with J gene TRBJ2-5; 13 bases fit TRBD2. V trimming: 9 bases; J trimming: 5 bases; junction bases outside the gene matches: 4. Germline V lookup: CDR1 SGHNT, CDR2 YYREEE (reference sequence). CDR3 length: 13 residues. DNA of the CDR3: TGTGCCATCACACTAGCGGGGGGGGAGACCCAGTACTTC. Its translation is CAITLAGGETQYF.

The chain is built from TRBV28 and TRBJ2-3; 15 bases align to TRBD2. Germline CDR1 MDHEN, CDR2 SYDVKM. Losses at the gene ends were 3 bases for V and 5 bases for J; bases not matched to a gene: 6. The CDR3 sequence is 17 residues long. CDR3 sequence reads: CASSLGLAGGGEDTQYF. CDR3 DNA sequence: TGTGCCAGCAGTTTGGGACTAGCGGGAGGCGGAGAAGATACGCAGTATTTT. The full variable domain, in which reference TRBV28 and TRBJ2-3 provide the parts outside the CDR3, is DVKVTQSSRYLVKRTGEKVFLECVQDMDHENMFWYRQDPGLGLRLIYFSYDVKMKEKGDIPEGYSVSREKKERFSLILESASTNQTSMYLCASSLGLAGGGEDTQYFGPGTRLTVL.

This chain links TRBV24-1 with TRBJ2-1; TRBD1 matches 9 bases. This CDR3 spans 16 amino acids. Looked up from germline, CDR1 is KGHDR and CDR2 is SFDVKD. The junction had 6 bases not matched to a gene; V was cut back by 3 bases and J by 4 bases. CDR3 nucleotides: TGTGCCACCAGTGATAACCGGGACAGGGAGTACAATGAGCAGTTCTTC. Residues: CATSDNRDREYNEQFF.

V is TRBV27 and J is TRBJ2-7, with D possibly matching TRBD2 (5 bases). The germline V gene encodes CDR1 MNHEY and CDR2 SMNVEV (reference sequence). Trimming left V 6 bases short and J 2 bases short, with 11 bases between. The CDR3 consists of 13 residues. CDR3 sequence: CASSHRETYEQYF. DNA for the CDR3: TGTGCCAGCAGCCATCGGGAAACCTACGAGCAGTACTTC.

CDR3: CASSALGQEGYEQYF. The DNA of the CDR3 is TGTGCCAGCAGCGCTCTGGGGCAGGAAGGCTACGAGCAGTACTTC. The chain couples TRBV13 to TRBJ2-7; possibly TRBD1 for D (5 bases). The CDR3 extends over 15 amino acids. Trimming shortened V by 5 bases and J by 3 bases, and 17 bases separated the two germline ends. In germline, CDR1 is PRHDT, CDR2 FYEKMQ (reference sequence).

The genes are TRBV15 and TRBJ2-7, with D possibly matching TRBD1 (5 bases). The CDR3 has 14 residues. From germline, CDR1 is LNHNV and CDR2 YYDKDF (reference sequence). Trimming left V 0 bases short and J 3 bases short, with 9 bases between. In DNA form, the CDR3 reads TGTGCCACCAGCAGAGATTTAGGGGACTACGAGCAGTACTTC. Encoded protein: CATSRDLGDYEQYF.

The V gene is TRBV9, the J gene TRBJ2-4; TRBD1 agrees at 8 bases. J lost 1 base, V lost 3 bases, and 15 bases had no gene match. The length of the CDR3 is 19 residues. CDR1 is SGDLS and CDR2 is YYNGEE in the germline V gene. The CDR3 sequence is CASSGGGQGESLAKNIQYF. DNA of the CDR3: TGTGCCAGCAGCGGAGGTGGACAGGGAGAGTCCCTCGCCAAAAACATTCAGTACTTC. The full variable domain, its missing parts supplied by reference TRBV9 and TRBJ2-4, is DSGVTQTPKHLITATGQRVTLRCSPRSGDLSVYWYQQSLDQGLQFLIQYYNGEERAKGNILERFSAQQFPDLHSELNLSSLELGDSALYFCASSGGGQGESLAKNIQYFGAGTRLSVL.

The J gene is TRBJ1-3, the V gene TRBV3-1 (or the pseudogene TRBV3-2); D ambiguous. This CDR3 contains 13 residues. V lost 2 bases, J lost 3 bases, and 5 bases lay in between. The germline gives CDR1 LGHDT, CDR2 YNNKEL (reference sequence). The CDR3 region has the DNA TGTGCCAGCAGCCAATTTCTTGGAAACACCATATATTTT. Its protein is CASSQFLGNTIYF.

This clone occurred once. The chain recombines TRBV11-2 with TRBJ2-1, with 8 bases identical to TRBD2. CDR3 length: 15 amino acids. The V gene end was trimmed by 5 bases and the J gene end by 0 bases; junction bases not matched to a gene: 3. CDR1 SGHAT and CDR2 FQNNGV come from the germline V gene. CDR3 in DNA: TGTGCCAGCAGCCGGGGGGGAATCTCCTACAATGAGCAGTTCTTC. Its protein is CASSRGGISYNEQFF.

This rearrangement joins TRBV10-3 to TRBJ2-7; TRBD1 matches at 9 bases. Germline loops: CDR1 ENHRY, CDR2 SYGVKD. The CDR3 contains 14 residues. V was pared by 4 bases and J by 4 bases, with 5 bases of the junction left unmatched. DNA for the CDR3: TGTGCCATCAGTGGGGACAGGGATGTTTACGAGCAGTACTTC. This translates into CAISGDRDVYEQYF.

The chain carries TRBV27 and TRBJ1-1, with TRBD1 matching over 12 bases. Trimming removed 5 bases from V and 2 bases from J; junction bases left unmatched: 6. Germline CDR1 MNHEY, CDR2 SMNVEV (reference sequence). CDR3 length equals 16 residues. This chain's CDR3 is CASSPRDRGRNTEAFF. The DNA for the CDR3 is TGTGCCAGCAGTCCCCGGGACAGGGGGCGAAACACTGAAGCTTTCTTT.

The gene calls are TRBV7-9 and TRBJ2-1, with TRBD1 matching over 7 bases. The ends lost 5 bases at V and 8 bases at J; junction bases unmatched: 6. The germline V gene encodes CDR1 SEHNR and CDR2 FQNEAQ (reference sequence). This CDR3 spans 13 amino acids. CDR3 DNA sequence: TGTGCCAGCAGCGGAAGACAGGGACATGAGCAGTTCTTC. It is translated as CASSGRQGHEQFF.

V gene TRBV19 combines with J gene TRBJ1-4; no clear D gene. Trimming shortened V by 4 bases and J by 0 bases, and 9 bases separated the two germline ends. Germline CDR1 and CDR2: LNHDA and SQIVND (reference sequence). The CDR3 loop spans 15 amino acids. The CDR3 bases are TGTGCCAGTAGTAGTTCCGGTGCAACTAATGAAAAACTGTTTTTT. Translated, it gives CASSSSGATNEKLFF.

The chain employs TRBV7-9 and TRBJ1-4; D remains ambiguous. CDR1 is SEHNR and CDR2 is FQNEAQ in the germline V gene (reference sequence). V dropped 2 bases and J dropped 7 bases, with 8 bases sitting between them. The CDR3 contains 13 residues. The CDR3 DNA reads TGTGCCAGCAGCTTAATTTCGGGTGAAAAACTGTTTTTT. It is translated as CASSLISGEKLFF.

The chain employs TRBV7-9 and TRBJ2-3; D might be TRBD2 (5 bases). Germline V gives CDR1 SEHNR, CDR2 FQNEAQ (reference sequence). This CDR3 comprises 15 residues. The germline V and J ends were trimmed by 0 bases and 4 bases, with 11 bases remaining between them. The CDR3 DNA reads TGTGCCAGCAGCTTAGCGCTAGCAGCCCCAGATACGCAGTATTTT. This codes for CASSLALAAPDTQYF.

This CDR3 is CASSLIGTVNTEAFF. The CDR3 coding sequence is TGTGCCAGCAGTTTAATCGGGACAGTGAACACTGAAGCTTTCTTT. The V call is TRBV27, the J call TRBJ1-1, with TRBD1 matching over 7 bases. This CDR3 is 15 amino acids long. Trimming cost V 2 bases and J 0 bases; bases outside gene matches: 3. The V gene's germline CDR1 is MNHEY and CDR2 SMNVEV (reference sequence).

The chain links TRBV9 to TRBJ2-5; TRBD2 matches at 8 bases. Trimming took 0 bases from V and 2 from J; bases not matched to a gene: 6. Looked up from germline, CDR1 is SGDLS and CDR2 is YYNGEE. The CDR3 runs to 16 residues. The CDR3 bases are TGTGCCAGCAGCGTAGAGGCGGGGGGACCTCAAGAGACCCAGTACTTC. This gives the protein CASSVEAGGPQETQYF.

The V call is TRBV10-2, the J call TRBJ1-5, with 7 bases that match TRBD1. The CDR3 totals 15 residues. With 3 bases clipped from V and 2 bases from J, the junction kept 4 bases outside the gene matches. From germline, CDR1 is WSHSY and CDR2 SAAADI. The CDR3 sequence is CASSDRGRGNQPQHF. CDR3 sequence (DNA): TGCGCCAGCAGTGATAGGGGGCGGGGCAATCAGCCCCAGCATTTT.

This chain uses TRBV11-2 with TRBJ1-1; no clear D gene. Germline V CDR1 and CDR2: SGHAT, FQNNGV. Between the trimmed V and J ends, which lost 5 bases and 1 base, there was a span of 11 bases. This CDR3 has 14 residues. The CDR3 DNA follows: TGTGCCAGCAGCCCCCGGAGAGGGAACACTGAAGCTTTCTTT. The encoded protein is CASSPRRGNTEAFF.

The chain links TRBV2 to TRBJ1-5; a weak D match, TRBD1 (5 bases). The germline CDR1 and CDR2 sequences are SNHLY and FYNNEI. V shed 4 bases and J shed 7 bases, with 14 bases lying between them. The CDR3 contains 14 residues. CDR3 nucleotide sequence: TGTGCCAGCAGTGGGACCGTTTCAGGGCAGCCCCAGCATTTT. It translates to CASSGTVSGQPQHF.

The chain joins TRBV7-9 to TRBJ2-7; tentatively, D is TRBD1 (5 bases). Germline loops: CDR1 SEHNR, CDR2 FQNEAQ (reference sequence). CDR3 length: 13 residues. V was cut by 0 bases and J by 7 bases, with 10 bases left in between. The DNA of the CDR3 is TGTGCCAGCAGCTTAGCAGGGGTGGGGGAGCAGTACTTC. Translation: CASSLAGVGEQYF. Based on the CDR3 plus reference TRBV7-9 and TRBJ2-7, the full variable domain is DTGVSQNPRHKITKRGQNVTFRCDPISEHNRLYWYRQTLGQGPEFLTYFQNEAQLEKSRLLSDRFSAERPKGSFSTLEIQRTEQGDSAMYLCASSLAGVGEQYFGPGTRLTVT.

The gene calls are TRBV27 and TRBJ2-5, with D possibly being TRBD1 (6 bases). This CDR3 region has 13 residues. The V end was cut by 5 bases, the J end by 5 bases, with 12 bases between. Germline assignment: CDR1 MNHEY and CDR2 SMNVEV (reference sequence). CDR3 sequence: CASSQRGLETQYF. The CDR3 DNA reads TGTGCCAGCAGTCAAAGGGGGTTGGAGACCCAGTACTTC.

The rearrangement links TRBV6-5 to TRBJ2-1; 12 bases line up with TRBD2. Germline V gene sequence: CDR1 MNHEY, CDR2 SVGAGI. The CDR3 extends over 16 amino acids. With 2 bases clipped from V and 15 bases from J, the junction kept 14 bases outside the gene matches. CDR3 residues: CASSYERTSGNLNRFF. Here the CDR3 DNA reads TGTGCCAGCAGTTACGAAAGGACTAGCGGGAACCTGAACAGGTTCTTC.

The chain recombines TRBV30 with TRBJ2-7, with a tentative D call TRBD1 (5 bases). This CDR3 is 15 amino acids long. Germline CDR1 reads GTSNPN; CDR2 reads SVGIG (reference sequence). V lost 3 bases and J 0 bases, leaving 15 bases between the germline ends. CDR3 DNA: TGTGCCTGGAGACGCAGGGCGGAAAGCTCCTACGAGCAGTACTTC. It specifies CAWRRRAESSYEQYF. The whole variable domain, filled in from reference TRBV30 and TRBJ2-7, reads SQTIHQWPATLVQPVGSPLSLECTVEGTSNPNLYWYRQAAGRGLQLLFYSVGIGQISSEVPQNLSASRPQDRQFILSSKKLLLSDSGFYLCAWRRRAESSYEQYFGPGTRLTVT.

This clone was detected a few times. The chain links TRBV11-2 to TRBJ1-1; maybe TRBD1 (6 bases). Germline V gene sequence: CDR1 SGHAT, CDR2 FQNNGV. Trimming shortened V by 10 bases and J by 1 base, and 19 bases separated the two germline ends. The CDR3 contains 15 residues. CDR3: CATLLRGGRNTEAFF. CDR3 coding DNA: TGTGCCACCCTGCTGCGCGGGGGGCGGAACACTGAAGCTTTCTTT.

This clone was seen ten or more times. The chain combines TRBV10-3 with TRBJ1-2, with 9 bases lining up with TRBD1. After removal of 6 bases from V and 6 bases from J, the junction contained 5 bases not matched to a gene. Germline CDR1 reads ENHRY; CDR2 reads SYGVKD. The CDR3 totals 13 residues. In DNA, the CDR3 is TGTGCCATCAGGCCGGGACAGGGAGATGGCTACACCTTC. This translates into CAIRPGQGDGYTF.

CDR3 residues: CASSKSGTGPDTQYF. The CDR3 region has the DNA TGTGCCAGCAGCAAATCCGGGACAGGGCCAGATACGCAGTATTTT. The V and J genes are TRBV9 and TRBJ2-3, with 9 bases aligning to TRBD1. Germline V gene sequence: CDR1 SGDLS, CDR2 YYNGEE. The CDR3 consists of 15 residues. The V segment lost 4 bases and the J segment 4 bases; nucleotides outside the gene matches: 7.